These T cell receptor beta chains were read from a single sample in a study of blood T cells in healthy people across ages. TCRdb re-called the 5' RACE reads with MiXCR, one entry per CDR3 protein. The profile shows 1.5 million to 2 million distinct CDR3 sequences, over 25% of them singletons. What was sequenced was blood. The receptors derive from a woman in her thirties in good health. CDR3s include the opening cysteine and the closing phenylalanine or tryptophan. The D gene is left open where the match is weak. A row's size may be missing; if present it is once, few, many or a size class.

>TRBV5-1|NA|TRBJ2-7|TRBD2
TGCGCCAGCAGCTTGACTAGCGGGAGAGGCCTCTACGAGCAGTACTTC
CASSLTSGRGLYEQYF
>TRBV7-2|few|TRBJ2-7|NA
TGTGCCAGCACGGATCTTCCCTACGAGCAGTACTTC
CASTDLPYEQYF
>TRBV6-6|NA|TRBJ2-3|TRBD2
TGTGCCAGCAGTTGGGGGGCGGGACTAGCGACCACAGATACGCAGTATTTT
CASSWGAGLATTDTQYF
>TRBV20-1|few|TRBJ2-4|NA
TGCAGTGCTAGGGTGCCGGGACGTAAGATAGCCAAAAACATTCAGTACTTC
CSARVPGRKIAKNIQYF
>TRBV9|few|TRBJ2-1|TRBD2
TGTGCCAGCAGCGCCGAACTAGCGGGGGGATACAATGAGCAGTTCTTC
CASSAELAGGYNEQFF
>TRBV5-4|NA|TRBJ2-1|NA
TGTGCCAGCAGCCCCTCCTCGGGAGAGGCGTACAATGAGCAGTTCTTC
CASSPSSGEAYNEQFF
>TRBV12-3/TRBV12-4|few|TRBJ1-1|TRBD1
TGTGCCAGCAGTCCTGACAGGGGGCCCACTGAAGCTTTCTTT
CASSPDRGPTEAFF
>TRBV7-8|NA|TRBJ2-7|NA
TGTGCCAGTAGCAGCCACAGGTTAATGCGCGACGAGCAGTACTTC
CASSSHRLMRDEQYF
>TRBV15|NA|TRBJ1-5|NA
TGTGCCACCAGCAAAACAGGAAGGAATCAGCCCCAGCATTTT
CATSKTGRNQPQHF
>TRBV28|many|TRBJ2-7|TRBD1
TGTGCCAGCAGACCGGGACAGGGGATCGGCGAGCAGTACTTC
CASRPGQGIGEQYF
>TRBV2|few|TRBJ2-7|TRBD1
TGTGCCAGCAGTGAGACAACGGGACAGGAGGGCGAGCAGTACTTC
CASSETTGQEGEQYF
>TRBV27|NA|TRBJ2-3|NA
TGTGCCAGCATCCGTGACCCGTTTACAGGGCGAGATACGCAGTATTTT
CASIRDPFTGRDTQYF
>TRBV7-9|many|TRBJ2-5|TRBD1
TGTGCCAGCAGCCTTACAGGGGGTCGAGGGGAGACCCAGTACTTC
CASSLTGGRGETQYF
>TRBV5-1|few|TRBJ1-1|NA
TGCGCCAGCAGCCGGGGGGGCGACGAGAACACTGAAGCTTTCTTT
CASSRGGDENTEAFF
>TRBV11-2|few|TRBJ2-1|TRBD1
TGTGCCAGCAGCTTGGGACAGGGAAGGGACAATGAGCAGTTCTTC
CASSLGQGRDNEQFF
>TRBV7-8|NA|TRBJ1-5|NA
TGTGCCAGCAGCTTAGACCGGCTATATCAGCCCCAGCATTTT
CASSLDRLYQPQHF
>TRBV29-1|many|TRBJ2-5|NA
TGCAGCGTTGAAGATCTTGCAGGAGGAGAGACCCAGTACTTC
CSVEDLAGGETQYF
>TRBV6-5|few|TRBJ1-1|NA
TGTGCCAGCAGCACTAACGGGCGGCGGGGCACTGAAGCTTTCTTT
CASSTNGRRGTEAFF
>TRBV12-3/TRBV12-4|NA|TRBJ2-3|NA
TGTGCCAGCAGTGACCGGGGGATCGCAGATACGCAGTATTTT
CASSDRGIADTQYF
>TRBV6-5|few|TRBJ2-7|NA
TGTGCCAGCAGTTTCGGGGACAACCCCACCTACGAGCAGTACTTC
CASSFGDNPTYEQYF
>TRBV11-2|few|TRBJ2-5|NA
TGTGCCAGCAGCTTAGAGGGGGTGGGAGAGACCCAGTACTTC
CASSLEGVGETQYF
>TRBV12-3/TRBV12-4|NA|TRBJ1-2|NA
TGTGCCAGCAGGGAACGGGACCTCAAGAACTATGGCTACACCTTC
CASRERDLKNYGYTF
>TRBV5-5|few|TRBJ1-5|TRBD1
TGTGCCAGCAGCGCTGGGACAGCCAATCAGCCCCAGCATTTT
CASSAGTANQPQHF
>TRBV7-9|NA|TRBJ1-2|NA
TGTGCCAGCAGCTTGGGGATGACTAACTATGGCTACACCTTC
CASSLGMTNYGYTF
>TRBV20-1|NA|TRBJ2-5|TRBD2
TGCAGTGCTAGAGATACTAGCGGCGTAGAGACCCAGTACTTC
CSARDTSGVETQYF